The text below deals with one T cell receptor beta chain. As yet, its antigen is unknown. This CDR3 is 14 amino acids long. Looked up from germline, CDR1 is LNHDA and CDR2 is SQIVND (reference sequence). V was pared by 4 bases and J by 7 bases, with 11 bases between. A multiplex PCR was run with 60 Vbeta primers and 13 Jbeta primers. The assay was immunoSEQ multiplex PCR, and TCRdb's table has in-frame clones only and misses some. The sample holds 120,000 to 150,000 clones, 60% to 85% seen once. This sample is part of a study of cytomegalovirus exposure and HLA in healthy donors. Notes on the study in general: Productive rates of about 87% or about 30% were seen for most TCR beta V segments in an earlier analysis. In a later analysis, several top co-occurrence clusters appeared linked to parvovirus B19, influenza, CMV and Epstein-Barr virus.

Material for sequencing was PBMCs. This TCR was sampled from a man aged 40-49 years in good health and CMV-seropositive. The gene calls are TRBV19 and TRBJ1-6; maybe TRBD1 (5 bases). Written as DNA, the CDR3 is TGTGCCAGTAGTAACCGGGACTCCAATTCACCCCTCCACTTT. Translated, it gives CASSNRDSNSPLHF.